A selection of T cell receptor beta chains follows, all from one sample in a study of T-cell reconstitution after alpha-beta-depleted transplantation in children. MiXCR, run by TCRdb on the PCR reads, gives a single entry per CDR3 protein. The sample holds about 640,000 distinct CDR3 sequences; under 15% are singletons and the top ten take about 2.2%. Here the sequenced sample was PBMCs, mostly from graft donor cells, taken 360 days after TCRalphabeta/CD19-depleted stem cell transplant. Receptor source: a male patient between 10 and 17 years old who had a stem cell transplant for acute myeloid leukemia, so the T cells may come from the graft donor. The CDR3 runs from the conserved cysteine through the conserved F or W. D genes are given only for firm matches. A row's size may be missing; if present it is once, few, many or a size class.

TRBD2,few,TRBJ2-2,TRBV6-6,13,TGTGCCAGCAGACTTAGCGGGACCGGGGAGCTGTTTTTT,CASRLSGTGELFF
.,many,TRBJ1-1,TRBV5-1,13,TGCGCCAGCAGCCCGTCGAGGTGTTCTGAAGCTTTCTTT,CASSPSRCSEAFF
TRBD1,few,TRBJ2-3,TRBV7-2,14,TGTGCCAGCAGCTTCCGACAGGGTGTAGATACGCAGTATTTT,CASSFRQGVDTQYF
.,many,TRBJ2-3,TRBV7-2,14,TGTGCCAGCAGCTTAGTCCTCTTTCCAGATACGCAGTATTTT,CASSLVLFPDTQYF
TRBD2,few,TRBJ2-3,TRBV28,16,TGTGCCAGCAGTCCTTTGCTAGCGGGAGTTGAAGATACGCAGTATTTT,CASSPLLAGVEDTQYF
.,.,TRBJ2-4,TRBV20-1,16,TGCAGTGCTCAAAAAACTCGGACACCGCCGGCAAACATTCAGTACTTC,CSAQKTRTPPANIQYF
TRBD1,many,TRBJ1-1,TRBV20-1,11,TGCAGGGCCACAGGGGCCACTGAAGCTTTCTTT,CRATGATEAFF
.,many,TRBJ2-7,TRBV7-2,12,TGTGCCAGCAGCTCTTCCGCCCTAGCAGAGTACTTC,CASSSSALAEYF
.,few,TRBJ1-1,TRBV5-1,15,TGCGCCAGCAGCTTGACAGGGTTCGGGGACACTGAAGCTTTCTTT,CASSLTGFGDTEAFF
TRBD1,few,TRBJ2-7,TRBV24-1,12,TGTGCCGTTGGGACAGGGTCCTACGAGCAGTACTTC,CAVGTGSYEQYF
.,.,TRBJ2-1,TRBV28,15,TGTGCCAGCAGTTTAACGACATTAAACTACAATGAGCAGTTCTTC,CASSLTTLNYNEQFF
.,many,TRBJ1-1,TRBV20-1,13,TGCAGTGCTAGAGACGCCAGGGTGACTGAAGCTTTCTTT,CSARDARVTEAFF
.,many,TRBJ2-6,TRBV10-3,15,TGTGCCATCAGTGATAAGGGCTCTGGGGCCAACGTCCTGACTTTC,CAISDKGSGANVLTF
.,few,TRBJ2-7,TRBV5-5,13,TGTGCCAGCAGATCCCCCGGGTTTGACGAGCAGTACTTC,CASRSPGFDEQYF
TRBD2,many,TRBJ2-7,TRBV13,16,TGTGCCAGCAGCTTTACCGCGACTAGCGGGAGGGGTGAGCAGTACTTC,CASSFTATSGRGEQYF
TRBD2,once,TRBJ2-7,TRBV29-1,14,TGCAGCGTTGTAATAGCGGGAGAAACCTACGAGCAGTACTTC,CSVVIAGETYEQYF
TRBD2,.,TRBJ2-2,TRBV29-1,14,TGCAGCGTCCCGGGACTAGCGGGAGCCGGGGAGCTGTTTTTT,CSVPGLAGAGELFF
.,many,TRBJ2-5,TRBV10-3,13,TGTGCCATCAGTGGTACAAGTGGAGAGACCCAGTACTTC,CAISGTSGETQYF
.,few,TRBJ2-1,TRBV7-9,17,TGTGCCAGCAGCGGGGGCCCGACTCTCAACTCCTACAATGAGCAGTTCTTC,CASSGGPTLNSYNEQFF
TRBD1,.,TRBJ2-5,TRBV29-1,16,TGCAGCGTGGCGGAATGGGACAGGGAAATAAGGGAGACCCAGTACTTC,CSVAEWDREIRETQYF
TRBD1,few,TRBJ2-7,TRBV29-1,15,TGCAGCGTTGAAGATCGCCGGCAGGGGGCGAGGGAGCAGTACTTC,CSVEDRRQGAREQYF
.,.,TRBJ2-7,TRBV20-1,12,TGCAGTGCTAATAGCAATCCCAACGAGCAGTACTTC,CSANSNPNEQYF
.,many,TRBJ2-5,TRBV7-6,17,TGTGCCAGCAGCTTAGAATTTAATGTGAGGTATCAGGAGACCCAGTACTTC,CASSLEFNVRYQETQYF
.,.,TRBJ2-5,TRBV7-9,15,TGTGCCAGCAGCCTCTATGGGGACACGCAAGAGACCCAGTACTTC,CASSLYGDTQETQYF
TRBD2,few,TRBJ2-1,TRBV19,14,TGTGCCAGTGGACTAGCGGTTATACCCAATGAGCAGTTCTTC,CASGLAVIPNEQFF
.,.,TRBJ2-7,TRBV20-1,13,TGCAGTGCTTATCCGCTGATTTTCTACGAGCAGCACTTC,CSAYPLIFYEQHF
.,.,TRBJ2-7,TRBV5-1,15,TGCGCCAGCAGCCTGGTAGCCTCTTCCTCCTACGAGCAGTACTTC,CASSLVASSSYEQYF
TRBD2,many,TRBJ2-7,TRBV20-1,15,TGCAGTGCTAGAACGACTAGCGCGAAGAGGGACGAGCAGTACTTC,CSARTTSAKRDEQYF
TRBD1,.,TRBJ2-2,TRBV29-1,13,TGCAGCGGACAGGGACAGGGGATCGGGGAGCTGTTTTTT,CSGQGQGIGELFF
TRBD2,.,TRBJ2-7,TRBV20-1,16,TGCAGTGCTAGTAAATCTGGGCTAGCGGTGCCCTACGAGCAGTACTTC,CSASKSGLAVPYEQYF
TRBD2,few,TRBJ2-1,TRBV10-3,16,TGTGCCATCAGTGGGGGGGGACTAGCGGGACACAATGAGCAGTTCTTC,CAISGGGLAGHNEQFF
.,.,TRBJ2-4,TRBV29-1,14,TGCAGCGTTGCCGGGTCTGGGGCCAAAAACATTCAGTACTTC,CSVAGSGAKNIQYF
.,few,TRBJ2-3,TRBV7-7,16,TGTGCTAGCAGCTTAGGGGGGCTAGCGGACACAGATACGCAGTATTTT,CASSLGGLADTDTQYF
.,few,TRBJ2-5,TRBV7-2,15,TGTGCCAGCAGCTTAGCGCTGTCGACCACGGAGACCCAGTACTTC,CASSLALSTTETQYF
.,.,TRBJ2-7,TRBV6-6,13,TGTGCCACTTCGACAGAAAACTCCTACGAGCAGTACTTC,CATSTENSYEQYF
.,few,TRBJ2-2,TRBV20-1,12,TGCGGTGCAGCGGTTAACACCGGGGAGCTGTTTTTT,CGAAVNTGELFF
.,many,TRBJ2-2,TRBV29-1,17,TGCAGCGTTGAAGATCAGTATAGCCCACGGGGCACCGGGGAGCTGTTTTTT,CSVEDQYSPRGTGELFF
TRBD1,few,TRBJ1-5,TRBV19,15,TGTGCCAGTAGGTCCCGGGACAGGGGTAATCAGCCCCAGCATTTT,CASRSRDRGNQPQHF
TRBD2,few,TRBJ2-3,TRBV20-1,14,TGCAGTGCTTTAGCGGGAGCGAACACAGATACGCAGTATTTT,CSALAGANTDTQYF
TRBD1,many,TRBJ1-2,TRBV5-6,15,TGTGCCAGCAGCTTAGGGACAGGCCTACACTATGGCTACACCTTC,CASSLGTGLHYGYTF
TRBD2,few,TRBJ2-2,TRBV30,13,TGTGCCAGAGCGGGGGTCGGGACCGGGGAGCTGTTTTTT,CARAGVGTGELFF
.,few,TRBJ2-5,TRBV11-2,10,TGTGCCAGCAGCTTAAGCCGGACGGACTTC,CASSLSRTDF
.,.,TRBJ1-1,TRBV20-1,15,TGCAGTGCGGGATGGCCCGGGACTATTGTCACTGAAGCTTTCTTT,CSAGWPGTIVTEAFF
TRBD2,.,TRBJ2-1,TRBV19,15,TGTGCCAGTAGTGCTAGCGGGAAACCCTACAATGAGCAGTTCTTC,CASSASGKPYNEQFF
TRBD2,few,TRBJ2-3,TRBV20-1,14,TGCAGTGCTAGCGGGAGGGCGTACACAGATACGCAGTATTTT,CSASGRAYTDTQYF
.,many,TRBJ2-1,TRBV12-3/TRBV12-4,14,TGTGCCAGCAGTTTTACGGGGGACAACAATGAGCAGTTCTTC,CASSFTGDNNEQFF
TRBD2,few,TRBJ2-1,TRBV12-3/TRBV12-4,16,TGTGCCAGCATCCCATCTAGCGGGCCCTCCTACAATGAGCAGTTCTTC,CASIPSSGPSYNEQFF
.,few,TRBJ2-6,TRBV2,15,TGTGCCAGCAGTGACACCAGCTCTGGGGCCAACGTCCTGACTTTC,CASSDTSSGANVLTF
.,many,TRBJ2-7,TRBV5-1,14,TGCGCCCGCGAGGGATCCCTTAGGAACTACGAGCAGTACTTC,CAREGSLRNYEQYF
TRBD2,many,TRBJ2-3,TRBV28,15,TGTGCCAGCAGTCCCTTAGCGGGAGGATCAGATACGCAGTATTTT,CASSPLAGGSDTQYF
.,.,TRBJ2-2,TRBV5-1,16,TGCGCCAGCAGCTTGGCCGGAGGACAGCTCACCGGGGAGCTGTTTTTT,CASSLAGGQLTGELFF
.,many,TRBJ2-3,TRBV27,12,TGTGCCAGCAGTCGACCCCCAGATACGCAGTATTTT,CASSRPPDTQYF
TRBD1,.,TRBJ1-2,TRBV28,12,TGTGCCAGCACTTGGACAGGGGGTAGCTACACCTTC,CASTWTGGSYTF
TRBD2,many,TRBJ2-7,TRBV7-3,16,TGTGCCAGCAGCTCCCGGGAAGCGGGGGACTCCTACGAGCAGTACTTC,CASSSREAGDSYEQYF
.,many,TRBJ2-3,TRBV28,13,TGTGCCAGCAGTTTACTAGAATTGGATACGCAGTATTTT,CASSLLELDTQYF
.,many,TRBJ2-2,TRBV6-2/TRBV6-3,14,TGTGCCAGCAGAGGGTTTGTTAGGACCGGGGAGCTGTTTTTT,CASRGFVRTGELFF
.,many,TRBJ2-1,TRBV6-5,13,TGTGCCAGTGGCGCCAGTTCCTACAATGAGCAGTTCTTC,CASGASSYNEQFF
TRBD1,few,TRBJ2-7,TRBV7-2,15,TGTGCCAGCAGTCGTGGGACAGGGGGAGGATACGAGCAGTACTTC,CASSRGTGGGYEQYF
.,.,TRBJ1-4,TRBV29-1,13,TGCAGCGGGAACCGGGACTTTAATGAAAAACTGTTTTTT,CSGNRDFNEKLFF
TRBD2,few,TRBJ2-7,TRBV4-2,17,TGTGCCAGCAGCCAAGAAGGACTAGCGGGAGGTGGGAACGAGCAGTACTTC,CASSQEGLAGGGNEQYF